This record covers a single T cell receptor beta chain. Reverse transcription of extracted RNA yielded cDNA, which provided the sequencing template. Clones were read by immunoSEQ multiplex PCR, and TCRdb kept only the in-frame ones, dropping some. In the table there are around 300,000 clones, around three fifths of which are singletons. The treatment was: oral pan-JAK inhibitor, 5-10 mg twice daily. These data originate in a study of CD8+ T cells in alopecia areata. Study at large: Treatment ran 6 to 18 months, with 6 months of follow-up afterward.

The CDR3 spans 12 residues. CDR1 and CDR2 from the germline V gene are SGHDT and YYEEEE. V lost 4 bases and J lost 10, with 13 bases in between. This receptor was obtained from a human donor with alopecia areata. The chain joins TRBV5-6 to TRBJ2-3; D is possibly TRBD1 or TRBD2 (5 bases each). Here the sequenced sample was CD4+ T cells sorted from blood, taken at approximately week 52, from a patient treated with tofacitinib. DNA of the CDR3: TGTGCCAGCAGCCTGGGACGTGTTTCGCAGTATTTT. Translating it yields CASSLGRVSQYF. The complete variable domain, with remaining parts taken from reference TRBV5-6 and TRBJ2-3, reads DAGVTQSPTHLIKTRGQQVTLRCSPKSGHDTVSWYQQALGQGPQFIFQYYEEEERQRGNFPDRFSGHQFPNYSSELNVNALLLGDSALYLCASSLGRVSQYFGPGTRLTVL.